Presented here are 24 T cell receptor beta chains from one specimen sequenced in a study of blood T cell repertoires in COVID-19 (TCRdb year 2020). Library preparation used the immunoSEQ multiplex PCR assay. TCRdb took this table from immuneACCESS and kept in-frame rearrangements with V and J called. Such tables lack part of the clones; where checked against another copy, unresolved V genes explain under half of the gap, and the rest is unexplained. Present in this sample are about 83,000 clones, roughly 86% of which were seen just once. The ten most abundant clones make up about 24% of the sample. Sequenced material: peripheral blood. These receptors all stem from a woman older than 75 in a cohort sampled during active or convalescent COVID-19.

A single count supports this clone. V usage is TRBV18 and J usage is TRBJ2-5; 11 bases agree with TRBD2. The germline gives CDR1 KGHSH, CDR2 LQKENI. The CDR3 runs 15 residues. Germline trimming cut 1 base from V and 5 bases from J; bases unmatched to any gene: 3. The CDR3 here is CASSPLAGGQETQYF. As DNA, the CDR3 is TGTGCCAGCTCACCACTAGCGGGAGGGCAGGAGACCCAGTACTTC.

The CDR3, as DNA: TGCGCCAGCAGTCGCGGGGGCAGCCCAGCCTACAATGAGCAGTTCTTC. Its protein is CASSRGGSPAYNEQFF. V usage is TRBV10-1 and J usage is TRBJ2-1; D is possibly TRBD2 (7 bases). Looked up from germline, CDR1 is WNHNN and CDR2 is SYGVQD (reference sequence). Trimming cost V 5 bases and J 2 bases, with 16 bases left between them. The CDR3 is 16 amino acids.

This clone was seen more than once but under ten times. The V gene is TRBV4-2, the J gene TRBJ1-5; D is possibly TRBD1 (5 bases). This CDR3 contains 15 residues. CDR1 is LGHNA, CDR2 YNFKEQ, per germline. The V gene lost 0 bases and the J gene lost 3 bases, with 9 bases spanning the gap. The CDR3 region has the DNA TGTGCCAGCAGCCAAGAAAGGACACTCAATCAGCCCCAGCATTTT. It yields the protein CASSQERTLNQPQHF.

The gene calls are TRBV19 and TRBJ2-3, with 16 bases aligning to TRBD2. The CDR3 length is 21 residues. V lost 5 bases to trimming and J lost 0 bases; unmatched junction nucleotides: 14. The V gene's germline CDR1 is LNHDA and CDR2 SQIVND (reference sequence). CDR3 amino acids: CASSRWLTGTSGRGSTDTQYF. The CDR3 DNA is TGTGCCAGTAGTCGTTGGTTAACCGGGACTAGCGGGAGGGGTAGCACAGATACGCAGTATTTT.

The chain links TRBV5-6 to TRBJ2-4, with 8 bases that match TRBD1. J lost 7 bases, V lost 3 bases, and 9 bases had no gene match. The CDR3 has 15 residues. CDR1 SGHDT and CDR2 YYEEEE come from the germline V gene. The CDR3 nucleotides read TGTGCCAGCAGCTCCCGGCAGGGGGCAAGGAACATTCAGTACTTC. Its translation: CASSSRQGARNIQYF.

This clone is a singleton in its sample. V and J are TRBV3-1 (or the pseudogene TRBV3-2) and TRBJ2-1; D is possibly TRBD2 (6 bases). This CDR3 region has 14 residues. Trimming took 0 bases from V and 7 from J, leaving 10 bases between them. The germline V gene has CDR1 LGHDT and CDR2 YNNKEL (reference sequence). CDR3 loop: CASSQDRRVNEQFF. The CDR3 coding sequence is TGTGCCAGCAGCCAAGATAGGAGGGTTAATGAGCAGTTCTTC.

The chain combines TRBV5-1 with TRBJ2-3; 11 nucleotides align to TRBD2. Trimming cost V 4 bases and J 0 bases; bases outside gene matches: 4. This CDR3 contains 16 residues. CDR1 SGHRS and CDR2 YFSETQ come from the germline V gene. The CDR3 sequence is CASSKTSGGSTDTQYF. The CDR3 DNA follows: TGCGCCAGCAGCAAAACTAGCGGGGGAAGCACAGATACGCAGTATTTT.

This chain uses TRBV7-6 with TRBJ1-2, with 8 bases matching TRBD1. The CDR3 loop spans 15 amino acids. After removal of 1 base from V and 6 bases from J, the junction contained 7 bases not matched to a gene. CDR1 and CDR2 from the germline V gene are SGHVS and FNYEAQ. CDR3 sequence: CASSLGAGGKDGYTF. As DNA, the CDR3 is TGTGCCAGCAGCTTAGGAGCAGGGGGCAAAGATGGCTACACCTTC. The full variable domain, with the rest looked up from reference TRBV7-6 and TRBJ1-2, is GAGVSQSPRYKVTKRGQDVALRCDPISGHVSLYWYRQALGQGPEFLTYFNYEAQQDKSGLPNDRFSAERPEGSISTLTIQRTEQRDSAMYRCASSLGAGGKDGYTFGSGTRLTVV.

V is TRBV14 and J is TRBJ2-1; 7 bases fit TRBD2. In germline, CDR1 is SGHDN, CDR2 FVKESK. CDR3 length equals 15 residues. With V trimmed by 4 bases and J by 4 bases, 7 bases remained unmatched. For the CDR3, the DNA is TGTGCCAGCAGCCTAGGACTAGGTGTTTACAATGAGCAGTTCTTC. The encoded protein is CASSLGLGVYNEQFF.

CDR3 in DNA: TGTGCCAGCAGCTCTGGACAGTTTCGCGCCGAGCAGTACTTC. Translated: CASSSGQFRAEQYF. The V gene is TRBV7-3, the J gene TRBJ2-7, with a possible D match to TRBD1 (6 bases). The germline gives CDR1 SGHTA, CDR2 FQGTGA. The CDR3 sequence is 14 residues long. V gave up 4 bases and J gave up 6 bases, with 16 bases separating them.

The rearrangement uses TRBV7-9 and TRBJ1-3, with 10 bases lining up with TRBD1. J was trimmed by 11 bases and V by 5 bases; bases with no gene match: 6. Germline CDR1 and CDR2: SEHNR and FQNEAQ (reference sequence). The CDR3 is 13 amino acids. The CDR3 reads CASSSRDRGPIYF. The CDR3 DNA reads as TGTGCCAGCAGCAGTCGGGACAGGGGACCCATATATTTT.

The chain links TRBV5-1 to TRBJ1-2, with 7 bases identical to TRBD1. The V and J ends lost 4 bases and 1 base, in that order; junction bases with no gene match: 16. The CDR3 sequence is 18 residues long. CDR1 and CDR2 (germline): SGHRS, YFSETQ. CDR3 sequence reads: CASSHQTGQASNNYGYTF. CDR3 sequence (DNA): TGCGCCAGCAGCCATCAAACTGGACAGGCGAGCAATAACTATGGCTACACCTTC.

The chain carries TRBV28 and TRBJ1-1; the D is unclear. Germline CDR1 reads MDHEN; CDR2 reads SYDVKM. There are 12 residues in the CDR3. V shed 5 bases and J shed 5 bases, with 9 bases lying between them. The CDR3 DNA is TGTGCCAGCAGTCTCGTCCGGACTGAAGCTTTCTTT. Translation: CASSLVRTEAFF.

Turning to this clone: One end of the junction varies from germline; a read error may be responsible. The same CDR3 can be traced to other DNA sequences in this sample. V gene TRBV2 combines with J gene TRBJ2-2; D perhaps matches TRBD2 (5 bases). The germline gives CDR1 SNHLY, CDR2 FYNNEI. CDR3 length equals 14 residues. CDR3 sequence: CASTPLRNTGELFF. CDR3 nucleotides: TGTGCCAGCACCCCCCTAAGGAACACCGGGGAGCTATTTTTT.

This sequence joins TRBV6-5 and TRBJ1-2, with TRBD1 as a possible D gene (5 bases). The ends were cut back, 7 bases at V and 3 bases at J, with 15 bases in the middle. This CDR3 contains 14 residues. CDR1 MNHEY and CDR2 SVGAGI come from the germline V gene. CDR3: CASTVRAGYYGYTF. The CDR3 DNA sequence: TGTGCCAGCACCGTACGGGCAGGGTACTATGGCTACACCTTC.

The gene calls are TRBV10-3 and TRBJ1-4; 9 positions agree with TRBD1. This CDR3 is built from 15 residues. Per the germline V gene, CDR1 is ENHRY and CDR2 is SYGVKD. Trimming took 6 bases from V and 2 from J; bases not matched to a gene: 4. The CDR3 DNA is TGTGCCATCAGGGACAGGGGACAGACTAATGAAAAACTGTTTTTT. Amino acids: CAIRDRGQTNEKLFF.

A few counts support this clone. The V call is TRBV19, the J call TRBJ1-1, with 7 bases lining up with TRBD1. The germline V gene encodes CDR1 LNHDA and CDR2 SQIVND (reference sequence). Losses at the gene ends were 4 bases for V and 2 bases for J; bases not matched to a gene: 4. The CDR3 has 14 amino acids. CDR3 sequence: CASSKGQPNTEAFF. The CDR3 DNA is TGTGCCAGTAGTAAGGGACAGCCCAACACTGAAGCTTTCTTT.

The rearrangement links TRBV5-5 to TRBJ1-4, with 12 positions matching TRBD1. From germline, CDR1 is SGHKS and CDR2 YYEKEE (reference sequence). V shed 2 bases, J shed 4 bases, and the junction held 9 bases outside the gene matches. The CDR3 is made up of 18 amino acids. CDR3 bases: TGTGCCAGCAGCTTAGCTCCGGGACAGGGGGCGATTAATGAAAAACTGTTTTTT. This codes for CASSLAPGQGAINEKLFF.

The J gene is TRBJ1-2, the V gene TRBV30; D is ambiguous. CDR1 is GTSNPN, CDR2 SVGIG, per germline (reference sequence). Deletions cut 3 bases from V and 2 bases from J, with 7 bases between. This CDR3 contains 12 residues. The CDR3 reads CAWSQANYGYTF. Here the CDR3 DNA reads TGTGCCTGGAGCCAGGCGAACTATGGCTACACCTTC.

The chain employs TRBV7-3 and TRBJ1-2; 9 bases are shared with TRBD1. The V gene end was trimmed by 4 bases and the J gene end by 4 bases; junction bases not matched to a gene: 7. This CDR3 is built from 15 residues. In germline, CDR1 is SGHTA, CDR2 FQGTGA. Here the CDR3 DNA reads TGTGCCAGCAGCTCAGGACAGGGGAATGCCTATGGCTACACCTTC. The encoded protein is CASSSGQGNAYGYTF.

The chain has TRBV5-1 and TRBJ2-4; tentative D call: TRBD2 (6 bases). Germline assignment: CDR1 SGHRS and CDR2 YFSETQ. The CDR3 is made up of 16 amino acids. V shed 5 bases and J shed 3 bases, with 18 bases lying between them. The CDR3, as DNA: TGCGCCAGCAGTCCTGGGGGGATTAAGGTCAAAAACATTCAGTACTTC. Its translation is CASSPGGIKVKNIQYF.

This clone appeared a few times. The chain has TRBV15 and TRBJ1-1; D remains unclear. The germline CDR1 and CDR2 sequences are LNHNV and YYDKDF (reference sequence). CDR3 length: 13 residues. Trimming stripped 5 bases from V and 3 bases from J, with 10 bases between. CDR3 nucleotides: TGTGCCACCAGCGGCCAGATTTACACTGAAGCTTTCTTT. Its protein product is CATSGQIYTEAFF.

The chain combines TRBV3-1 (or the pseudogene TRBV3-2) with TRBJ2-6, with a weak D call TRBD2 (6 bases). Germline V gives CDR1 LGHDT, CDR2 YNNKEL (reference sequence). The CDR3 covers 21 residues. V lost 1 base, J lost 0 bases, and 22 bases lay in between. The CDR3 spells CASSQARGLSAGGSGANVLTF. In DNA form, the CDR3 reads TGTGCCAGCAGCCAAGCACGTGGCCTCTCAGCGGGCGGCTCTGGGGCCAACGTCCTGACTTTC.

This chain joins TRBV4-1 and TRBJ2-7; D possibly corresponds to TRBD1 (6 bases). Germline-derived CDR1 and CDR2 are MGHRA and YSYEKL. Trimming removed 3 bases at V and 2 bases at J, with 14 bases between. The CDR3 loop spans 15 amino acids. The CDR3 is CASSQRQVNTYEQYF. CDR3 nucleotides: TGCGCCAGCAGCCAGAGACAGGTGAACACCTACGAGCAGTACTTC.